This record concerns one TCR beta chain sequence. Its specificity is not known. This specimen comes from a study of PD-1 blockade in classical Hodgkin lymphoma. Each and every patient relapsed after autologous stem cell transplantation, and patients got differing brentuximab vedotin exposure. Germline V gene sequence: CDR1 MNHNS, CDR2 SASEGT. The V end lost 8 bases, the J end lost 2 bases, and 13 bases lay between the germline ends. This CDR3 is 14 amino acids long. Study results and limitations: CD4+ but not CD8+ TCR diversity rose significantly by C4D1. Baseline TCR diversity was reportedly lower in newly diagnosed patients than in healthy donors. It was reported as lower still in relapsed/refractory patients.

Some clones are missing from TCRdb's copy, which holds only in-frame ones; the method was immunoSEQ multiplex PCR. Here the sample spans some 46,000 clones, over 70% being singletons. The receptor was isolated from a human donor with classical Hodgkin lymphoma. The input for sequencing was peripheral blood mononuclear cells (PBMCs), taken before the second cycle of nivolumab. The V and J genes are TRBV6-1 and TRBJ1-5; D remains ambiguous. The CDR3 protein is CASEAGSGNQPQHF. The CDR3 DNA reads TGTGCCAGCGAGGCGGGGAGCGGCAATCAGCCCCAGCATTTT.